The 4 T cell receptor beta chains below all came from one sample that was sequenced in a study of blood T cells in healthy people across ages. A sample-barcoded 5' primer and a J-beta primer mix were used in a second PCR of about 6 to 12 cycles. One entry per CDR3 protein, called by TCRdb with MiXCR from the 5' RACE reads. The sample has approximately 1.5 million distinct CDR3 sequences, roughly two fifths seen once. Specimen: blood. Receptors were obtained from a woman between 18 and 29 years old in good health.

This clonotype was seen a few times. The chain carries TRBV6-4 and TRBJ2-1, with D perhaps TRBD2 (5 bases). CDR3 size: 16 residues. The V gene's germline CDR1 is MRHNA and CDR2 SNTAGT. Trimming shortened V by 0 bases and J by 6 bases, and 15 bases separated the two germline ends. The CDR3: CASSDSKVAGVNEQFF. For the CDR3, the DNA is TGTGCCAGCAGTGACTCGAAAGTAGCCGGGGTCAATGAGCAGTTCTTC.

V and J are TRBV20-1 and TRBJ2-7; D remains unclear. The CDR3 runs to 15 residues. Trimming left V 3 bases short and J 5 bases short, with 20 bases between. The germline CDR1 and CDR2 sequences are DFQATT and SNEGSKA (reference sequence). This chain's CDR3 is CSARRGVTNAHEQYF. For the CDR3, the DNA is TGCAGTGCTAGGCGTGGGGTAACTAATGCCCACGAGCAGTACTTC.

This clonotype has at least ten counts. The V and J genes are TRBV29-1 and TRBJ2-3; D call uncertain. Germline CDR1 and CDR2: SQVTM and ANQGSEA. Trimming removed 6 bases at V and 2 bases at J, with 15 bases between. The CDR3 sequence is 14 residues long. The CDR3 sequence is CSVSPARTTDTQYF. CDR3 nucleotides: TGCAGCGTCTCGCCGGCCAGAACCACAGATACGCAGTATTTT.

V usage is TRBV6-2 or TRBV6-3 and J usage is TRBJ2-3; D may correspond to TRBD1 or TRBD2 (5 bases each). This CDR3 contains 15 residues. Germline-derived CDR1 and CDR2 are MNHEY and SVGEGT. V lost 5 bases, J lost 4 bases, and 16 bases lay in between. The CDR3 here is CASSEVNGTPDTQYF. The CDR3 region has the DNA TGTGCCAGCAGTGAGGTCAACGGGACCCCAGATACGCAGTATTTT.